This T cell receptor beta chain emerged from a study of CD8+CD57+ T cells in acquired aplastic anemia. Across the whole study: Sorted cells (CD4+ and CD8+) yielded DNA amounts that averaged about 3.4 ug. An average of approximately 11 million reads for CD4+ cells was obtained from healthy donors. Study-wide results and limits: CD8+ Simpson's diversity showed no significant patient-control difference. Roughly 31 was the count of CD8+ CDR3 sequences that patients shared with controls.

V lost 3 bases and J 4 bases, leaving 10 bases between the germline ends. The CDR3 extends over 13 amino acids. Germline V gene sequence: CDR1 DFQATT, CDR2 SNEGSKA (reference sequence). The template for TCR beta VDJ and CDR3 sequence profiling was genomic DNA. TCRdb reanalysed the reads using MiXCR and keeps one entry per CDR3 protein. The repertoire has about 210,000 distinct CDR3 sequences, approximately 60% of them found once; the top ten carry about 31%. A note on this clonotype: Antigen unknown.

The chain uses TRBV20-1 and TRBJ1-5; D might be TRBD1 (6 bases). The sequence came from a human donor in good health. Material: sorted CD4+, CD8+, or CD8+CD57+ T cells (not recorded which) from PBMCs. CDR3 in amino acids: CSASWGRNQPQHF. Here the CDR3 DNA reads TGCAGTGCTAGCTGGGGGCGGAATCAGCCCCAGCATTTT.